This T cell receptor beta chain was documented in a study of T cells in Graves' hyperthyroidism and ophthalmopathy (dated 2019 in TCRdb). For the wider study: Peripheral blood was sampled at the time of initial diagnosis, prior to any treatment. Prospective prediction of ophthalmopathy was tested in an independent validation cohort of fewer than 20 hyperthyroidism patients and approximately 17 patients who later progressed to ophthalmopathy. Following sampling, methimazole starting at 30 mg daily was given to hyperthyroidism patients, and high-dose intravenous methylprednisolone was given to ophthalmopathy patients. The study also compared thyroid tissue and blood T-cell repertoires from more than five Graves' hyperthyroidism patients. For training and testing, the 80 to 100 patients in the discovery cohort were randomly divided in a 7:3 ratio. A discovery cohort of about a hundred patients, 43 with Graves' ophthalmopathy and approximately 55 with stable Graves' hyperthyroidism, was used to find distinguishing TCR V-J signatures. The paper describes TCR Vbeta CDR3 sequencing of about 140 peripheral blood samples, made up of 43 ophthalmopathy patients, some 80 hyperthyroidism patients and some 17 progressor patients.

Paper-wide results and their limitations: Most expanded thyroid clonotypes (frequency above 0.001) were also found in blood, which suggests that blood repertoires may mirror thyroid immune responses. A model built on a 13 V-J signature distinguished ophthalmopathy from stable hyperthyroidism, reaching around 90% sensitivity and under 84% specificity in cross-validation and 80%/75% in testing. Sample size was not statistically predetermined, and blinding of investigators to group allocation was not performed. In validation, the model predicted progression to ophthalmopathy a median of about 6.8 months before onset, with over 55% sensitivity and 72.22% specificity.

For CDR1 and CDR2, the germline V gene lists SGHRS and YFSETQ. The junction shows trimming of 4 bases on V and 2 bases on J, plus 14 bases between the germline ends. The CDR3 holds 15 amino acids from the cysteine to the phenylalanine. Of all the DNA, just the CDR3 is kept, 45 bases in frame from base 1. The TCR beta CDR3 regions were amplified from the RNA transcripts. A first-round RT-PCR of the TCR CDR3 used the HTBI primer set with the Qiagen OneStep RT-PCR kit. Libraries were constructed in a second round of multiplex PCR, after which size selection and purification were performed. Libraries were sequenced paired-end with 100 bp reads on an Illumina HiSeq2000. As for how the authors treated the data: SOAPnuke was used to process the raw data, with reads discarded if the reads contained adapters or uncalled bases, had a mean Phred below 15, or lacked an exact constant-primer or identifier match. High-quality paired reads were merged using COPE v1.2.5, and each unique nucleotide sequence was defined as a clonotype. MiTCR v1.1 was used to align the clonotypes against IMGT TRBV, TRBD and TRBJ reference segments. Only V-J combinations with frequency above 0.0001, covering about 99% of repertoires, were analysed. The TCS score was defined as F50 (clonal expansion) divided by E x V (chaos), with BLOSUM62-based TCRdist calculated between CDR3 peptides within each V-J. Welch's t-statistics and random forest reduced roughly 500 V-J features to roughly 13, which were used in a naive Bayes classifier (R e1071). TCRdb reran the public reads through fastp at Q25 and MiXCR, keeping productive beta chains. Entries that share a CDR3 protein sequence are merged under the most common genes and DNA. In this record, the V and J calls reflect TCRdb's handling and not the investigators' own analysis. This sample gives 450,000 to 600,000 distinct CDR3 sequences in total; just under 20% of them show up just once. The ten top clones hold 40% to 50% of the sample.

This clonotype was counted only a few times. The clone's antigen remains unknown. No clone much larger than this one lies a single base away; base qualities are absent. In the ophthalmopathy patients, disease was moderately to severely active, with a Clinical Activity Score of 3 or more, a NOSPECS grade of 4 or more, and a duration of less than 3 months. Any patient with an uncontrolled infection, another autoimmune disease, pregnancy or lactation was excluded. Diagnoses were based on clinical symptoms, serum thyroxine and TRAb, thyroid ultrasound and orbital computed tomography. PBMCs were separated from 7.5 to 10 ml of fresh peripheral blood using Ficoll-Paque density gradient centrifugation. Total RNA was extracted with Trizol reagent, and quality was checked on an Agilent 2100 Bioanalyzer.

The origin of this receptor is a man between 40 and 49 years old with Graves' ophthalmopathy. The sample comprised blood. The receptor chain draws on TRBV5-1 and TRBJ2-3; the D region possibly corresponds to TRBD2 (6 bases align). The DNA reads TGCGCCAGCAGCCGGGGGAGCGGAGACACAGATACGCAGTATTTT. Its translation reads: CASSRGSGDTDTQYF.